This TCR beta chain is from a study of post-analysis software for immune sequencing data. The TCR beta cDNA libraries carried unique molecular identifiers. Via MiXCR, TCRdb re-called the PCR reads, giving one row per CDR3 protein. The data hold 650,000 to 850,000 distinct CDR3 sequences, with 46% observed a single time. V was trimmed by 4 bases and J by 3 bases, leaving 11 bases between them. The CDR3 consists of 14 residues. CDR1 is SGHDT and CDR2 is YYEEEE in the germline V gene. On this clonotype itself: Its antigen remains unknown.

Regarding the study as a whole: By F measure, strong co-clustering occurred among samples prepared in the same batch. The study found TRBV5-6, TRBV5-1 and TRBV20-1 among 5 or 6 TRBV segments more frequent in patients than controls.

This sequence was found in a girl aged 5-17 years with multiple sclerosis. V gene TRBV5-6 combines with J gene TRBJ2-1; perhaps TRBD1 as D (5 bases). Sequenced: blood. The CDR3 region has the DNA TGTGCCAGCAGCCAAAGCAGGGTCTACAATGAGCAGTTCTTC. Its translation is CASSQSRVYNEQFF.